Below, 19 T cell receptor beta chains from the same sample are listed, as sequenced in a study of OX40 agonist ivuxolimab in advanced cancers. Clones were read by immunoSEQ multiplex PCR, and TCRdb kept only the in-frame ones, dropping some. The repertoire holds about 29,000 clones, 91% seen once, with around 9% in the top ten. Source: CD4+ or CD8+ T cells sorted from blood, taken in a trial of the OX40 agonist ivuxolimab. Source of these receptors: an adult with an advanced solid tumor such as melanoma, head and neck, liver or kidney cancer.

This chain connects TRBV19 to TRBJ2-1; TRBD1 matches at 10 bases. The germline CDR1 and CDR2 sequences are LNHDA and SQIVND (reference sequence). The CDR3 has 13 amino acids. The trim removed 7 bases at V and 8 bases at J, leaving 5 bases unmatched. The CDR3 region has the DNA TGTGCCAGTACCCTCGGGACAGGGGATGAGCAGTTCTTC. It codes for CASTLGTGDEQFF.

The chain carries TRBV18 and TRBJ1-4; 7 bases line up with TRBD1. The length of the CDR3 is 14 residues. Trimming removed 3 bases from V and 7 bases from J; junction bases left unmatched: 5. CDR1 is KGHSH and CDR2 is LQKENI in the germline V gene. Written as DNA, the CDR3 is TGTGCCAGCTCACCTCGGCAGGGGGGTGAAAAACTGTTTTTT. It encodes CASSPRQGGEKLFF.

V usage is TRBV27 and J usage is TRBJ1-5; 7 bases map to TRBD1. The CDR3 extends over 14 amino acids. V dropped 7 bases and J dropped 1; count of bases not matched to a gene: 4. Per the germline V gene, CDR1 is MNHEY and CDR2 is SMNVEV (reference sequence). The CDR3 DNA reads TGTGCCAGCAAACCGACAGGGAGCAATCAGCCCCAGCATTTT. Protein: CASKPTGSNQPQHF.

This rearrangement joins TRBV4-3 to TRBJ1-2; tentative D call: TRBD1 (6 bases). The V gene's germline CDR1 is LGHNA and CDR2 YSLEER. There are 19 residues in the CDR3. Trimming stripped 1 base from V and 0 bases from J, with 21 bases between. CDR3 in amino acids: CASSQGVSWGRRANYGYTF. The CDR3, as DNA: TGCGCCAGCAGCCAAGGAGTCTCCTGGGGGCGCCGAGCTAACTATGGCTACACCTTC.

V and J are TRBV5-4 and TRBJ1-4, with 7 positions matching TRBD1. The CDR3 is made up of 16 amino acids. Germline V gene lookup returns CDR1 SGHNT and CDR2 YYREEE (reference sequence). Unmatched junction bases numbered 8, after V lost 2 bases and J lost 4 bases. The DNA of the CDR3 is TGTGCCAGCAGCTTATCGCGACAGGGTGATAATGAAAAACTGTTTTTT. Translation: CASSLSRQGDNEKLFF.

The J gene is TRBJ1-2, the V gene TRBV6-5; D gene ambiguous. Trimming removed 2 bases at V and 2 bases at J, with 6 bases between. CDR3 size: 13 residues. From germline, CDR1 is MNHEY and CDR2 SVGAGI. The CDR3 DNA is TGTGCCAGCAGTTACGTAGGGAACTATGGCTACACCTTC. Protein: CASSYVGNYGYTF.

CDR3 DNA sequence: TGTGCCAGCAGCCCAAGGTCGGGGTTCACGTACGAGCAGTACTTC. Translated, it gives CASSPRSGFTYEQYF. This chain connects TRBV6-1 to TRBJ2-7, with a possible D match to TRBD2 (5 bases). The V end lost 6 bases, the J end lost 4 bases, and 19 bases lay between the germline ends. The V gene's germline CDR1 is MNHNS and CDR2 SASEGT. CDR3 length equals 15 residues.

This clone was seen a handful of times. The chain carries TRBV11-2 and TRBJ1-5; D remains ambiguous. CDR3 length equals 15 residues. The ends were cut back, 4 bases at V and 5 bases at J, with 15 bases in the middle. CDR1 SGHAT and CDR2 FQNNGV come from the germline V gene. The CDR3 nucleotides read TGTGCCAGCAGCTCCGGCGCGGGTTCTTATCAGCCCCAGCATTTT. Protein sequence: CASSSGAGSYQPQHF.

CDR3 coding DNA: TGTGCCAGCAGTACCGGGACAGGGGACACCGGGGAGCTGTTTTTT. This translates into CASSTGTGDTGELFF. The gene calls are TRBV27 and TRBJ2-2, with 10 positions matching TRBD1. The V and J ends lost 5 bases and 3 bases, in that order; junction bases with no gene match: 3. Germline lookup yields CDR1 MNHEY and CDR2 SMNVEV (reference sequence). CDR3 length: 15 residues.

The DNA of the CDR3 is TGTGCCAGTAGCCATCAGGGAATACTCGAGCAGTACTTC. Encoded protein: CASSHQGILEQYF. The chain has TRBV19 and TRBJ2-7, with a weak D call TRBD1 (5 bases). The V end was cut by 6 bases, the J end by 6 bases, with 15 bases between. Germline V gene lookup returns CDR1 LNHDA and CDR2 SQIVND (reference sequence). The length of the CDR3 is 13 residues.

This clone turned up a few times. The genes are TRBV28 and TRBJ2-2; weak D call: TRBD2 (6 bases). Germline CDR1 reads MDHEN; CDR2 reads SYDVKM. V lost 4 bases to trimming and J lost 5 bases, with 11 bases between them. The CDR3 spans 14 residues. Here the CDR3 reads CASSSDYITGELFF. CDR3 DNA: TGTGCCAGCAGTTCGGACTACATAACCGGGGAGCTGTTTTTT. Full variable domain (remainder filled in from reference TRBV28 and TRBJ2-2): DVKVTQSSRYLVKRTGEKVFLECVQDMDHENMFWYRQDPGLGLRLIYFSYDVKMKEKGDIPEGYSVSREKKERFSLILESASTNQTSMYLCASSSDYITGELFFGEGSRLTVL.

Relative to its sample, this clone is medium-sized. This rearrangement joins TRBV18 to TRBJ1-5; D call uncertain. CDR1 and CDR2 from the germline V gene are KGHSH and LQKENI. Between the trimmed V and J ends, which lost 2 bases and 0 bases, there was a span of 17 bases. The CDR3 covers 18 residues. CDR3 region: CASSPDQVGFYSNQPQHF. In DNA, the CDR3 is TGTGCCAGCTCACCAGATCAGGTTGGATTTTATAGCAATCAGCCCCAGCATTTT.

The rearrangement joins TRBV5-1 to TRBJ2-6; D ambiguous. The CDR3 length is 16 residues. Germline V CDR1 and CDR2: SGHRS, YFSETQ. V shed 0 bases and J shed 2 bases, with 9 bases lying between them. The CDR3 reads CASSLVAVTGANVLTF. In nucleotides, the CDR3 is TGCGCCAGCAGCTTGGTGGCCGTAACTGGGGCCAACGTCCTGACTTTC.

This rearrangement joins TRBV7-8 to TRBJ1-1; possibly TRBD1 for D (6 bases). The length of the CDR3 is 12 residues. The ends were cut back, 7 bases at V and 4 bases at J, with 10 bases in the middle. Germline CDR1 and CDR2: SGHVS and FQNEAQ. CDR3 loop: CASKSGATEAFF. In nucleotides, the CDR3 is TGTGCCAGCAAATCGGGGGCCACTGAAGCTTTCTTT.

CDR3 nucleotides: TGCAGCGTCCGGGACAGGGGTCATCAGCCCCAGCATTTT. Amino acids: CSVRDRGHQPQHF. The V call is TRBV29-1, the J call TRBJ1-5; 10 bases align to TRBD1. CDR1 is SQVTM and CDR2 is ANQGSEA in the germline V gene. J gave up 5 bases and V 6 bases, and 4 bases lay outside the gene matches. This CDR3 is built from 13 residues.

This sequence joins TRBV6-5 and TRBJ1-1, with a possible D match to TRBD1 (6 bases). Germline-derived CDR1 and CDR2 are MNHEY and SVGAGI. Trimming removed 0 bases from V and 1 base from J, with 12 bases in between. The length of the CDR3 is 16 residues. Here the CDR3 DNA reads TGTGCCAGCAGTTACTCGATGTCCAGGGGGAACACTGAAGCTTTCTTT. Amino acids: CASSYSMSRGNTEAFF.

J is TRBJ1-1 and V is TRBV19; D is uncertain. V lost 0 bases and J 6 bases, leaving 8 bases between the germline ends. Germline CDR1 is LNHDA and CDR2 is SQIVND (reference sequence). This CDR3 contains 13 residues. The CDR3 sequence is CASSIEGKSEAFF. The CDR3 coding sequence is TGTGCCAGTAGTATAGAAGGGAAGTCTGAAGCTTTCTTT.

The V and J genes are TRBV27 and TRBJ1-5; D is uncertain. Germline lookup yields CDR1 MNHEY and CDR2 SMNVEV (reference sequence). The CDR3 contains 15 residues. The ends were cut back, 3 bases at V and 3 bases at J, with 12 bases in the middle. The chain's CDR3 is CASSFLPTVNQPQHF. The CDR3 coding sequence is TGTGCCAGCAGTTTTCTGCCGACCGTCAATCAGCCCCAGCATTTT.

The chain carries TRBV27 and TRBJ1-5; a weak D match, TRBD1 (6 bases). From germline, CDR1 is MNHEY and CDR2 SMNVEV (reference sequence). This CDR3 has 14 amino acids. The ends were cut back, 8 bases at V and 2 bases at J, with 13 bases in the middle. CDR3 DNA sequence: TGTGCCAGCGCTCAAACAGGGCGCAATCAGCCCCAGCATTTT. Translated, it gives CASAQTGRNQPQHF.